Following are 30 T cell receptor beta chains from one sample sequenced in a study of T cell responses to AZD1222 COVID-19 vaccine (dated by TCRdb to about 2021). This specimen's time point label, interpreted: baseline before first vaccination. Receptor amplification or capture employed the immunoSEQ multiplex PCR assay. The immuneACCESS repertoire file appears here via TCRdb, limited to in-frame rearrangements. These files lack a portion of the clones; in checked studies, under half of the deficit traces to unresolved V genes, and the cause of the others is not known. The sample contains roughly 150,000 clones, around 93% of them found a single time. The biggest ten clones account for 9.1% of the sample. The source was peripheral blood, collected on day 0 of AZD1222 vaccination. The receptors were sampled from an adult in good health.

The chain couples TRBV7-8 to TRBJ1-2; the match to TRBD1 covers 10 bases. Germline V gene lookup returns CDR1 SGHVS and CDR2 FQNEAQ. The junction had 11 bases not matched to a gene; V was cut back by 3 bases and J by 4 bases. The CDR3 is 17 residues long. The CDR3 sequence: CASSLEAGTGAFYGYTF. The CDR3 DNA reads TGTGCCAGCAGCTTGGAAGCCGGGACAGGGGCTTTCTATGGCTACACCTTC.

The chain is built from TRBV6-5 and TRBJ2-7; 7 positions agree with TRBD2. Germline loops: CDR1 MNHEY, CDR2 SVGAGI. The CDR3 contains 13 residues. V lost 10 bases and J lost 0; bases outside the gene matches: 6. In DNA, the CDR3 is TGTGCCACCGGGGGGACGGACTCCTACGAGCAGTACTTC. This translates into CATGGTDSYEQYF.

This rearrangement joins TRBV5-1 to TRBJ2-3; a weak D match, TRBD1 (6 bases). V dropped 6 bases and J dropped 3 bases, with 11 bases sitting between them. Germline V gene data show CDR1 as SGHRS and CDR2 as YFSETQ. The CDR3 is made up of 13 amino acids. The CDR3 spells CASIGGGTDTQYF. Here the CDR3 DNA reads TGCGCCAGCATAGGGGGTGGTACAGATACGCAGTATTTT.

V gene TRBV6-5 combines with J gene TRBJ1-3; D unresolved. Trimming left V 0 bases short and J 0 bases short, with 9 bases between. Germline V gives CDR1 MNHEY, CDR2 SVGAGI. The CDR3 extends over 16 amino acids. In DNA, the CDR3 is TGTGCCAGCAGTTACTCCCTCTGGAGCTCTGGAAACACCATATATTTT. Protein: CASSYSLWSSGNTIYF.

In this sample, this clone turned up a few times. The chain has TRBV28 and TRBJ1-1, with D perhaps TRBD1 (5 bases). V dropped 5 bases and J dropped 9 bases, with 16 bases sitting between them. The CDR3 consists of 13 residues. The germline CDR1 and CDR2 sequences are MDHEN and SYDVKM. Written as DNA, the CDR3 is TGTGCCAGCAGTCCGGGACTTCAGAGGAAAGCTTTCTTT. It codes for CASSPGLQRKAFF. Using reference TRBV28 and TRBJ1-1 for the parts outside the CDR3, the full variable domain is DVKVTQSSRYLVKRTGEKVFLECVQDMDHENMFWYRQDPGLGLRLIYFSYDVKMKEKGDIPEGYSVSREKKERFSLILESASTNQTSMYLCASSPGLQRKAFFGQGTRLTVV.

The V call is TRBV11-2, the J call TRBJ1-2, with 7 bases lining up with TRBD1. Germline values: CDR1 SGHAT, CDR2 FQNNGV. This CDR3 is built from 16 residues. V lost 0 bases to trimming and J lost 4 bases; unmatched junction nucleotides: 8. The CDR3: CASSLDNRGLGYGYTF. CDR3 coding DNA: TGTGCCAGCAGCTTAGATAACAGGGGATTAGGCTATGGCTACACCTTC. The full variable domain, with the rest looked up from reference TRBV11-2 and TRBJ1-2, is EAGVAQSPRYKIIEKRQSVAFWCNPISGHATLYWYQQILGQGPKLLIQFQNNGVVDDSQLPKDRFSAERLKGVDSTLKIQPAKLEDSAVYLCASSLDNRGLGYGYTFGSGTRLTVV.

The chain has TRBV4-2 and TRBJ1-4, with D possibly being TRBD1 (6 bases). V was clipped by 0 bases and J by 2 bases, with 10 bases between them. The CDR3 is 16 amino acids. Germline V gene data show CDR1 as LGHNA and CDR2 as YNFKEQ. The CDR3 loop reads CASSQEGRGTNEKLFF. CDR3 in DNA: TGTGCCAGCAGCCAAGAGGGGAGGGGGACTAATGAAAAACTGTTTTTT.

The chain links TRBV5-1 to TRBJ1-3, with 8 nucleotides matching TRBD1. The CDR3 covers 15 residues. With V trimmed by 4 bases and J by 5 bases, 8 bases remained unmatched. Germline lookup yields CDR1 SGHRS and CDR2 YFSETQ. The CDR3 protein is CASSRWDRLRNTIYF. CDR3 DNA: TGCGCCAGCAGCCGTTGGGACAGGCTTCGAAACACCATATATTTT.

The rearrangement uses TRBV6-2 or TRBV6-3 and TRBJ1-6; D unclear. V was clipped by 2 bases and J by 5 bases, with 7 bases between them. Germline CDR1 reads MNHEY; CDR2 reads SVGEGT. This CDR3 region has 14 residues. The CDR3 loop is CASSYGVHNSPLHF. CDR3 bases: TGTGCCAGCAGTTACGGGGTACATAATTCACCCCTCCACTTT.

The chain couples TRBV7-2 to TRBJ1-1, with D maybe TRBD1 (6 bases). The CDR3 spans 15 residues. In germline, CDR1 is SGHTA, CDR2 FQGNSA. Trimming took off 2 bases at V and 10 bases at J, with 20 bases between the two ends. The CDR3: CASSLHGQGFNRAFF. The CDR3 DNA reads TGTGCCAGCAGCTTACACGGCCAGGGGTTTAATAGAGCTTTCTTT. The variable domain in full, completed from reference TRBV7-2 and TRBJ1-1, reads GAGVSQSPSNKVTEKGKDVELRCDPISGHTALYWYRQSLGQGLEFLIYFQGNSAPDKSGLPSDRFSAERTGGSVSTLTIQRTQQEDSAVYLCASSLHGQGFNRAFFGQGTRLTVV.

The chain uses TRBV19 and TRBJ1-1; the D is unclear. This CDR3 comprises 14 residues. Trimming left V 3 bases short and J 5 bases short, with 13 bases between. CDR1 and CDR2 from the germline V gene are LNHDA and SQIVND (reference sequence). Here the CDR3 reads CASSIWPLGTEAFF. The CDR3 DNA follows: TGTGCCAGTAGTATTTGGCCACTCGGGACTGAAGCTTTCTTT.

This chain connects TRBV14 to TRBJ1-6, with TRBD1 matching 7 bases. Per the germline V gene, CDR1 is SGHDN and CDR2 is FVKESK. V trimming: 1 base; J trimming: 11 bases; junction bases outside the gene matches: 8. This CDR3 region has 15 residues. CDR3 protein: CASSQVQGGLAPLHF. CDR3 bases: TGTGCCAGCAGCCAAGTTCAAGGGGGCCTGGCACCCCTCCACTTT.

The V call is TRBV5-6, the J call TRBJ1-2, with 7 nucleotides matching TRBD1. CDR1 is SGHDT, CDR2 YYEEEE, per germline. V trimming: 6 bases; J trimming: 1 base; junction bases outside the gene matches: 9. The CDR3 covers 15 residues. CDR3 region: CASTPRQGFNYGYTF. The CDR3 region has the DNA TGTGCCAGCACCCCACGACAGGGATTTAACTATGGCTACACCTTC.

The chain links TRBV7-2 to TRBJ2-4; D not certain. Germline CDR1 and CDR2: SGHTA and FQGNSA. The CDR3 spans 14 residues. V lost 0 bases, J lost 8 bases, and 11 bases lay in between. The CDR3: CASSLASRVDIQYF. CDR3 in DNA: TGTGCCAGCAGCTTAGCGTCTAGGGTGGACATTCAGTACTTC.

This chain connects TRBV12-3 or TRBV12-4 to TRBJ1-6; D might be TRBD1 (5 bases). CDR3 size: 13 residues. The V and J ends lost 7 bases and 7 bases respectively, with 11 bases between them. CDR3 sequence: CASIQGGNSPLHF. DNA for the CDR3: TGTGCCAGCATCCAGGGCGGGAATTCACCCCTCCACTTT.

The gene calls are TRBV27 and TRBJ1-6, with D hard to call. Trimming shortened V by 6 bases and J by 6 bases, and 9 bases separated the two germline ends. The CDR3 runs 13 residues. CDR1 and CDR2 (germline): MNHEY, SMNVEV (reference sequence). The DNA for the CDR3 is TGTGCCAGCAGCGCCGTATCTAATTCACCCCTCCACTTT. Translating gives CASSAVSNSPLHF.

The chain employs TRBV4-2 and TRBJ1-3; D unresolved. The CDR3 totals 17 residues. Per the germline V gene, CDR1 is LGHNA and CDR2 is YNFKEQ. Trimming stripped 0 bases from V and 1 base from J, with 13 bases between. DNA for the CDR3: TGTGCCAGCAGCCAAGAGTCAATTGATCGTTCTGGAAACACCATATATTTT. The encoded protein is CASSQESIDRSGNTIYF.

The chain links TRBV4-3 to TRBJ1-1; D gene uncertain. The CDR3 sequence is 14 residues long. The germline V gene has CDR1 LGHNA and CDR2 YSLEER. Trimming shortened V by 0 bases and J by 4 bases, and 9 bases separated the two germline ends. The CDR3 DNA sequence: TGCGCCAGCAGCCAAGAGTGGGCTAGCACTGAAGCTTTCTTT. Protein: CASSQEWASTEAFF.

The V call is TRBV25-1, the J call TRBJ1-1; tentatively, D is TRBD1 (6 bases). The CDR3 has 14 amino acids. Germline loops: CDR1 MGHDK, CDR2 SYGVNS. Trimming removed 4 bases from V and 5 bases from J, with 14 bases in between. CDR3 amino acids: CASSAQGGGTEAFF. The CDR3 DNA reads TGTGCCAGCAGTGCACAGGGCGGTGGGACTGAAGCTTTCTTT. The whole variable domain, filled in from reference TRBV25-1 and TRBJ1-1, reads EADIYQTPRYLVIGTGKKITLECSQTMGHDKMYWYQQDPGMELHLIHYSYGVNSTEKGDLSSESTVSRIRTEHFPLTLESARPSHTSQYLCASSAQGGGTEAFFGQGTRLTVV.

The DNA of the CDR3 is TGTGCCAGCAGTGAAACCGACAGGCTTAATGAAAAACTGTTTTTT. It codes for CASSETDRLNEKLFF. This chain joins TRBV6-1 and TRBJ1-4, with D possibly being TRBD1 (6 bases). The germline V gene encodes CDR1 MNHNS and CDR2 SASEGT. V lost 2 bases, J lost 4 bases, and 11 bases lay in between. The CDR3 sequence is 15 residues long.

V is TRBV9 and J is TRBJ2-7; the D gene is possibly TRBD2 (5 bases). Germline lookup yields CDR1 SGDLS and CDR2 YYNGEE. Trimming cost V 0 bases and J 2 bases, with 12 bases left between them. CDR3 length: 15 residues. In nucleotides, the CDR3 is TGTGCCAGCAGCGTAGCCCCGGGGTCAACCTACGAGCAGTACTTC. Its translation is CASSVAPGSTYEQYF.

The chain uses TRBV6-6 and TRBJ1-1; 7 bases match TRBD1. V dropped 9 bases and J dropped 6; count of bases not matched to a gene: 13. Germline V gene data show CDR1 as MNHNY and CDR2 as SVGAGI (reference sequence). The CDR3 extends over 14 amino acids. CDR3: CASGIGTVRSEAFF. The DNA of the CDR3 is TGTGCCAGTGGAATTGGGACAGTGAGATCTGAAGCTTTCTTT.

The V call is TRBV12-2, the J call TRBJ1-5; the table's D call, TRBD1, has no DNA check behind it. TRBV12-2 is a listed pseudogene. CDR3 length: 16 amino acids. CDR3 sequence (DNA): TGTGCAAGTCGCTCCCCGGGGACAGGGGGCAATCAGCCCCAGCATTTT. This codes for CASRSPGTGGNQPQHF.

The CDR3 sequence: CASSLDRFYYNEQFF. The DNA for the CDR3 is TGTGCCAGCAGCTTGGACAGGTTCTACTACAATGAGCAGTTCTTC. The V gene is TRBV5-5, the J gene TRBJ2-1, with a tentative D call TRBD1 (5 bases). Looked up from germline, CDR1 is SGHKS and CDR2 is YYEKEE (reference sequence). The CDR3 sequence is 15 residues long. The V and J ends lost 0 bases and 3 bases respectively, with 10 bases between them.

V is TRBV4-2 and J is TRBJ2-7; a possible D gene is TRBD2 (6 bases). Germline V lookup: CDR1 LGHNA, CDR2 YNFKEQ. The CDR3 totals 19 residues. Deletions cut 0 bases from V and 2 bases from J, with 23 bases between. This CDR3 is CASSQEDPIRGGSTYEQYF. As DNA, the CDR3 is TGTGCCAGCAGCCAAGAGGATCCCATCCGTGGGGGGAGTACCTACGAGCAGTACTTC.

Only one count was recorded for this clone. This rearrangement joins TRBV4-1 to TRBJ2-1, with TRBD1 as a possible D gene (5 bases). Germline CDR1 MGHRA, CDR2 YSYEKL. There are 15 residues in the CDR3. V gave up 3 bases and J gave up 6 bases, with 15 bases separating them. This CDR3 is CASSQQLAGFNEQFF. The CDR3 nucleotides read TGCGCCAGCAGCCAGCAACTGGCAGGGTTCAATGAGCAGTTCTTC.

The chain recombines TRBV5-4 with TRBJ2-7; the match to TRBD1 covers 8 bases. After removal of 0 bases from V and 4 bases from J, the junction contained 6 bases not matched to a gene. The CDR3 extends over 15 amino acids. CDR1 and CDR2 from the germline V gene are SGHNT and YYREEE (reference sequence). The CDR3 protein is CASSLGTGFQYEQYF. For the CDR3, the DNA is TGTGCCAGCAGCTTGGGGACAGGGTTTCAGTACGAGCAGTACTTC.

V usage is TRBV5-4 and J usage is TRBJ2-2, with 10 bases lining up with TRBD1. This CDR3 is built from 17 residues. Trimming at V came to 1 base and at J to 6 bases, leaving 9 bases not matched to a gene. Germline-derived CDR1 and CDR2 are SGHNT and YYREEE (reference sequence). The CDR3 DNA sequence: TGTGCCAGCAGCTTGAGTCCGGGACAGGGGTTTTCCGGGGAGCTGTTTTTT. Translation: CASSLSPGQGFSGELFF.

The chain links TRBV11-1 to TRBJ1-2; the match to TRBD1 covers 7 bases. The V segment lost 5 bases and the J segment 4 bases; nucleotides outside the gene matches: 4. This CDR3 has 13 residues. CDR1 and CDR2 from the germline V gene are SGHAT and FQDESV (reference sequence). The CDR3 reads CASSVAGGYGYTF. CDR3 nucleotide sequence: TGTGCCAGCAGCGTTGCAGGGGGCTATGGCTACACCTTC.

The CDR3 loop is CASSPTVNNSPLHF. The DNA for the CDR3 is TGTGCCAGCAGCCCGACGGTGAATAATTCACCCCTCCACTTT. This chain uses TRBV7-9 with TRBJ1-6; no reliable D call. Germline lookup yields CDR1 SEHNR and CDR2 FQNEAQ (reference sequence). The CDR3 has 14 amino acids. Trimming shortened V by 5 bases and J by 5 bases, and 10 bases separated the two germline ends. The full variable domain, completed using reference TRBV7-9 and TRBJ1-6, is DTGVSQNPRHKITKRGQNVTFRCDPISEHNRLYWYRQTLGQGPEFLTYFQNEAQLEKSRLLSDRFSAERPKGSFSTLEIQRTEQGDSAMYLCASSPTVNNSPLHFGNGTRLTVT.